This entry lists 10 T cell receptor beta chains sequenced from one sample in a study of cytomegalovirus exposure and HLA in healthy donors. PCR primers comprised 60 Vbeta and 13 Jbeta primers. Some clones are missing from TCRdb's copy, which holds only in-frame ones; the method was immunoSEQ multiplex PCR. The listing records about 130,000 clones. Sequencing input: PBMCs. The origin of the receptors is a woman aged 55-70 years in good health and CMV-seronegative.

Points on this clone: One end of the junction fails to match germline, which may point to a read error. The V call is TRBV7-7, the J call TRBJ2-1; D is unclear. Germline loops: CDR1 SSHAT, CDR2 FNYEAQ (reference sequence). The CDR3 spans 13 residues. CDR3 coding DNA: TGTGCTAGCAGCCAAGATATGGCTGGTGAGCAGTTCTTC. Encoded protein: CASSQDMAGEQFF.

The chain carries TRBV14 and TRBJ2-7, with D perhaps TRBD1 (6 bases). V was cut by 1 base and J by 2 bases, with 12 bases left in between. Germline CDR1 is SGHDN and CDR2 is FVKESK. The CDR3 contains 15 residues. For the CDR3, the DNA is TGTGCCAGCAGCCAAGGGCAACAGGGCCCCTACGAGCAGTACTTC. This gives the protein CASSQGQQGPYEQYF.

The chain recombines TRBV6-5 with TRBJ2-5; D possibly corresponds to TRBD1 (6 bases). Germline V lookup: CDR1 MNHEY, CDR2 SVGAGI. This CDR3 is built from 16 residues. Trimming shortened V by 0 bases and J by 4 bases, and 15 bases separated the two germline ends. The CDR3: CASSYSGGQHGETQYF. The DNA of the CDR3 is TGTGCCAGCAGTTACTCAGGGGGTCAGCACGGAGAGACCCAGTACTTC.

The rearrangement links TRBV19 to TRBJ2-3; D remains unclear. CDR1 and CDR2 from the germline V gene are LNHDA and SQIVND (reference sequence). The germline V and J ends were trimmed by 7 bases and 0 bases, with 8 bases remaining between them. This CDR3 contains 13 residues. In DNA form, the CDR3 reads TGTGCCAGTATCCTTAATAGCACAGATACGCAGTATTTT. Translating gives CASILNSTDTQYF.

The J gene is TRBJ2-7, the V gene TRBV9; D is unresolved. V lost 0 bases and J lost 5, with 12 bases in between. This CDR3 is 14 amino acids long. The germline gives CDR1 SGDLS, CDR2 YYNGEE. As DNA, the CDR3 is TGTGCCAGCAGCGTAGCCCCTCTGGGCAACGAGCAGTACTTC. The encoded protein is CASSVAPLGNEQYF.

The chain uses TRBV6-1 and TRBJ2-7; 10 bases align to TRBD1. Trimming took 8 bases from V and 2 from J; bases not matched to a gene: 3. This CDR3 is built from 13 residues. From germline, CDR1 is MNHNS and CDR2 SASEGT. CDR3 nucleotide sequence: TGTGCCAGCGAGACAGGGGGCACCTACGAGCAGTACTTC. It codes for CASETGGTYEQYF.

The genes are TRBV27 and TRBJ2-2, with D hard to call. The CDR3 loop spans 12 amino acids. V was clipped by 6 bases and J by 4 bases, with 6 bases between them. From germline, CDR1 is MNHEY and CDR2 SMNVEV (reference sequence). The CDR3 DNA follows: TGTGCCAGCAGATCGGGCACCGGGGAGCTGTTTTTT. Amino acid sequence: CASRSGTGELFF.

CDR3 bases: TGTGCCAGCAGTGAAGTGTCAGGGGTTGGGACCGGGGAGCTGTTTTTT. Translation: CASSEVSGVGTGELFF. The J gene is TRBJ2-2, the V gene TRBV2, with D tentatively TRBD1 (6 bases). Germline V gene sequence: CDR1 SNHLY, CDR2 FYNNEI. The CDR3 spans 16 residues. Trimming took 1 base from V and 5 from J, leaving 14 bases between them. Supplemented by reference TRBV2 and TRBJ2-2, the full variable domain reads EPEVTQTPSHQVTQMGQEVILRCVPISNHLYFYWYRQILGQKVEFLVSFYNNEISEKSEIFDDQFSVERPDGSNFTLKIRSTKLEDSAMYFCASSEVSGVGTGELFFGEGSRLTVL.

The chain's CDR3 is CASSSNDPSWEVPYEQYF. The CDR3 region has the DNA TGTGCCAGCAGCTCAAACGATCCCTCCTGGGAGGTCCCCTACGAGCAGTACTTC. This chain connects TRBV7-3 to TRBJ2-7, with D possibly matching TRBD2 (6 bases). Per the germline V gene, CDR1 is SGHTA and CDR2 is FQGTGA. The CDR3 covers 18 residues. The V end was cut by 4 bases, the J end by 2 bases, with 24 bases between.

The DNA of the CDR3 is TGCGCCAGCAGCTTGCGGTGGGGCCGGTCGCAAGGGGAATTCTACAATGAGCAGTTCTTC. Amino acids: CASSLRWGRSQGEFYNEQFF. J is TRBJ2-1 and V is TRBV5-1, with D perhaps matching TRBD1 (5 bases). There are 20 residues in the CDR3. Trimming stripped 1 base from V and 3 bases from J, with 26 bases between. Germline V CDR1 and CDR2: SGHRS, YFSETQ.